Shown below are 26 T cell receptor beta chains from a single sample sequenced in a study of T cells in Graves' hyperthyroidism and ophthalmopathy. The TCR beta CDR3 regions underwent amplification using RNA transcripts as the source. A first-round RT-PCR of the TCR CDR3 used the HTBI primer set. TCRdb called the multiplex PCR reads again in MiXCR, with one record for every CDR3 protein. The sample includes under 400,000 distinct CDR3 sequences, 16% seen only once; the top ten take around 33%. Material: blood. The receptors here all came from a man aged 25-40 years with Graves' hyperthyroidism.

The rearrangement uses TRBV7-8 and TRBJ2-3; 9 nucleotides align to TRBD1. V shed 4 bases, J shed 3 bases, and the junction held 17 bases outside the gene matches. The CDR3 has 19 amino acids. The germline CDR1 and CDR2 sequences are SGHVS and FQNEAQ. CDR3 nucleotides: TGTGCCAGCAGCTCCATTCCCCCCCCACAGGGGGCTTGGACAGATACGCAGTATTTT. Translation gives CASSSIPPPQGAWTDTQYF.

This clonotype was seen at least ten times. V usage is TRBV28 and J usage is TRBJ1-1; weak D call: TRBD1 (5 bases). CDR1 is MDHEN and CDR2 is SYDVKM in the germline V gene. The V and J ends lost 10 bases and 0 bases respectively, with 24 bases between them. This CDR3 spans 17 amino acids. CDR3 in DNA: TGTGCCACCGCAGTCACCGGGACCGACAATATGAACACTGAAGCTTTCTTT. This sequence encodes CATAVTGTDNMNTEAFF.

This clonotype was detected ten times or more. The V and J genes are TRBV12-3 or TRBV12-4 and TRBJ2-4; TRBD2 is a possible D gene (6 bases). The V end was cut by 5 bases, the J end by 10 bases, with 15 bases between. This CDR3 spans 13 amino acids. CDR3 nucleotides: TGTGCCAGCAGTCCCATCACCCGGGGGATTCAGTACTTC. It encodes CASSPITRGIQYF.

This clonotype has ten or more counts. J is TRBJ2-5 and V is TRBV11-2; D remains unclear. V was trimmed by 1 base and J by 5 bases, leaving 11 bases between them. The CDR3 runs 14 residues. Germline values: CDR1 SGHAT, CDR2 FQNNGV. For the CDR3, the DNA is TGTGCCAGCAGCTTAGTAGGACCTGGGGAGACCCAGTACTTC. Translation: CASSLVGPGETQYF.

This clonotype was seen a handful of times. The CDR3 nucleotides read TGTGCCAGCAGCCAAGTGGGAGGGTATGATGAGCAGTTCTTC. Translating it yields CASSQVGGYDEQFF. The gene calls are TRBV7-3 and TRBJ2-1; 7 bases map to TRBD2. Losses at the gene ends were 5 bases for V and 8 bases for J; bases not matched to a gene: 9. The CDR3 loop spans 14 amino acids. Looked up from germline, CDR1 is SGHTA and CDR2 is FQGTGA. Drawing the rest from reference TRBV7-3 and TRBJ2-1, the complete variable domain is GAGVSQTPSNKVTEKGKYVELRCDPISGHTALYWYRQSLGQGPEFLIYFQGTGAADDSGLPNDRFFAVRPEGSVSTLKIQRTERGDSAVYLCASSQVGGYDEQFFGPGTRLTVL.

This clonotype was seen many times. The DNA of the CDR3 is TGTGCCAGCAGCTCTCGACTAGCGGGATCCTACGAGCAGTACTTC. Translation: CASSSRLAGSYEQYF. The chain recombines TRBV13 with TRBJ2-7, with TRBD2 identical over 11 bases. CDR3 length: 15 amino acids. After removal of 4 bases from V and 1 base from J, the junction contained 3 bases not matched to a gene. Germline assignment: CDR1 PRHDT and CDR2 FYEKMQ (reference sequence). Supplemented by reference TRBV13 and TRBJ2-7, the full variable domain reads AAGVIQSPRHLIKEKRETATLKCYPIPRHDTVYWYQQGPGQDPQFLISFYEKMQSDKGSIPDRFSAQQFSDYHSELNMSSLELGDSALYFCASSSRLAGSYEQYFGPGTRLTVT.

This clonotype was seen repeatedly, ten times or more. Here the CDR3 DNA reads TGTGCCAGCAATCCTAGCGTTTACACAGATACGCAGTATTTT. The encoded protein is CASNPSVYTDTQYF. The chain combines TRBV5-5 with TRBJ2-3; D perhaps matches TRBD2 (6 bases). In germline, CDR1 is SGHKS, CDR2 YYEKEE (reference sequence). With 6 bases removed from V and 2 bases from J, the gap between germline ends came to 13 bases. The CDR3 consists of 14 residues.

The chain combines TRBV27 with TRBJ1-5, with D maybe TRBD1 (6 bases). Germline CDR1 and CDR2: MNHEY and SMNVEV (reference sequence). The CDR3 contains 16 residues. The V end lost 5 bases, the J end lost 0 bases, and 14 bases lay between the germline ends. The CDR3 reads CASSVGQYFSNQPQHF. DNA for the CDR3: TGTGCCAGCAGTGTAGGACAGTACTTTAGCAATCAGCCCCAGCATTTT.

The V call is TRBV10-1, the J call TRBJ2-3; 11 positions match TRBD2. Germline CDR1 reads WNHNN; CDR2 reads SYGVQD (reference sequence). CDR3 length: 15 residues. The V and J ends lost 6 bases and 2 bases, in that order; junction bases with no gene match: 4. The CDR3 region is CASRRGLADTDTQYF. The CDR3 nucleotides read TGCGCCAGCAGAAGGGGACTAGCGGACACAGATACGCAGTATTTT.

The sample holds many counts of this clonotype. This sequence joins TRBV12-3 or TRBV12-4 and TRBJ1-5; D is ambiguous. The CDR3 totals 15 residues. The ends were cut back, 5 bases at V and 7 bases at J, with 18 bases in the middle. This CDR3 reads CASSPPGLIGQPQHF. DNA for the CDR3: TGTGCCAGCAGTCCCCCCGGCCTTATTGGGCAGCCCCAGCATTTT.

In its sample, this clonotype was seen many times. For the CDR3, the DNA is TGTGCCAGCAGCCAGACGGGCGGAGGGACCTACAATGAGCAGTTCTTC. Protein sequence: CASSQTGGGTYNEQFF. This rearrangement joins TRBV3-1 to TRBJ2-1; D may be TRBD2 (6 bases). Germline V gene data show CDR1 as LGHDT and CDR2 as YNNKEL (reference sequence). The V and J ends lost 3 bases and 2 bases respectively, with 14 bases between them. This CDR3 is built from 16 residues.

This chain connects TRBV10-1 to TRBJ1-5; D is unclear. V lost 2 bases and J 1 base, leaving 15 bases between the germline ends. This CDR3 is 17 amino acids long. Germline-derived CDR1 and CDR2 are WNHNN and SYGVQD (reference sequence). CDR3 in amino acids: CASSEPEKRGSNQPQHF. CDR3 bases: TGCGCCAGCAGTGAGCCTGAAAAACGGGGAAGCAATCAGCCCCAGCATTTT.

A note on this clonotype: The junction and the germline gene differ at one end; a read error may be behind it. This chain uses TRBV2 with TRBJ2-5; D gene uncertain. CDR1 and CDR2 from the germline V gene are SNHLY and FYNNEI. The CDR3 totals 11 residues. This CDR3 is CVSSFKETQYF. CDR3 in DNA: TGTGTCAGCAGTTTTAAAGAGACCCAGTACTTC. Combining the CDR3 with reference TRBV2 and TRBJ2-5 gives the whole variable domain EPEVTQTPSHQVTQMGQEVILRCVPISNHLYFYWYRQILGQKVEFLVSFYNNEISEKSEIFDDQFSVERPDGSNFTLKIRSTKLEDSAMYFCVSSFKETQYFGPGTRLLVL.

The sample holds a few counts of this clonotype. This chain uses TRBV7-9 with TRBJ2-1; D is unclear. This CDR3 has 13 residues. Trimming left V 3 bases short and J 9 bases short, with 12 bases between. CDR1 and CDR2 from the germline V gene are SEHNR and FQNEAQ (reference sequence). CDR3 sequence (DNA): TGTGCCAGCAGCTTTAAGTGGGCCCTTGAGCAGTTCTTC. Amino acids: CASSFKWALEQFF.

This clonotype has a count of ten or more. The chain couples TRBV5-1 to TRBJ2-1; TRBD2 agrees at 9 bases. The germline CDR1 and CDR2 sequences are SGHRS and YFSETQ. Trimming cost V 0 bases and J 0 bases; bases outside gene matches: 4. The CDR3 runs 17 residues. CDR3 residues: CASSLGFSGSSYNEQFF. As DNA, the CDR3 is TGCGCCAGCAGCTTGGGGTTTAGCGGGAGCTCCTACAATGAGCAGTTCTTC.

Here the CDR3 reads CASSLEVNEKLFF. CDR3 DNA sequence: TGTGCCAGCAGCTTAGAAGTTAATGAAAAACTGTTTTTT. The chain carries TRBV7-9 and TRBJ1-4; D is undetermined. CDR1 and CDR2 from the germline V gene are SEHNR and FQNEAQ (reference sequence). V dropped 1 base and J dropped 4 bases, with 4 bases sitting between them. The CDR3 has 13 amino acids. Using reference TRBV7-9 and TRBJ1-4 for the parts outside the CDR3, the full variable domain is DTGVSQNPRHKITKRGQNVTFRCDPISEHNRLYWYRQTLGQGPEFLTYFQNEAQLEKSRLLSDRFSAERPKGSFSTLEIQRTEQGDSAMYLCASSLEVNEKLFFGSGTQLSVL.

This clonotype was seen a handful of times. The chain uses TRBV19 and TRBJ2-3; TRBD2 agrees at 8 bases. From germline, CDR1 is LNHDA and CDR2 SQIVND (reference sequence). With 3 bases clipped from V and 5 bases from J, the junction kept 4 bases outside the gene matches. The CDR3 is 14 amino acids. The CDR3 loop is CASSMGTRRDTQYF. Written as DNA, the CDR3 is TGTGCCAGTAGTATGGGGACTAGAAGAGATACGCAGTATTTT.

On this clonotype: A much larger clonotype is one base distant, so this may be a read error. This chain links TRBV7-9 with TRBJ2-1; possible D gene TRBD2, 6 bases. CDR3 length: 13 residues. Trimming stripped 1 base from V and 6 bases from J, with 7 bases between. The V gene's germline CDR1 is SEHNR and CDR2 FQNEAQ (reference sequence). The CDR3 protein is CASSLDGGNEQFF. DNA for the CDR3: TGTGCCAGCAGCTTAGACGGGGGCAATGAGCAGTTCTTC.

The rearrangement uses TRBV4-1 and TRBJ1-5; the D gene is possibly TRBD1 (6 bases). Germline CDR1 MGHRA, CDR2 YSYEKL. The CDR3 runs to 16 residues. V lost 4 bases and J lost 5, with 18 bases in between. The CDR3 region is CASSLGGAVGDQPQHF. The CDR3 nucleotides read TGCGCCAGCAGCCTGGGGGGGGCGGTAGGGGATCAGCCCCAGCATTTT.

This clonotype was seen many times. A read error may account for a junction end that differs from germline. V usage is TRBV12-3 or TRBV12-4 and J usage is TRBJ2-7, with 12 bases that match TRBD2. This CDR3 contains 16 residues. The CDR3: CASSLAGGLSSYEQYF. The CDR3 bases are TGTGCCAGCAGTCTAGCGGGAGGGCTTTCATCCTACGAGCAGTACTTC.

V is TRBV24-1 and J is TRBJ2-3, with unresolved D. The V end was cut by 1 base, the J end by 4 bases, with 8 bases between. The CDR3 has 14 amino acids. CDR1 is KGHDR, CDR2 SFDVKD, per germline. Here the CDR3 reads CATSDLWSADTQYF. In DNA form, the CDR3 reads TGTGCCACCAGTGATTTATGGAGCGCAGATACGCAGTATTTT.

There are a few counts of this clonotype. The CDR3 DNA is TGCGCCAGCAGCTTGGGGGTCCCTGGGTACACTGAAGCTTTCTTT. It is translated as CASSLGVPGYTEAFF. The chain joins TRBV5-1 to TRBJ1-1; D unresolved. This CDR3 is built from 15 residues. CDR1 and CDR2 from the germline V gene are SGHRS and YFSETQ. V was clipped by 0 bases and J by 3 bases, with 12 bases between them.

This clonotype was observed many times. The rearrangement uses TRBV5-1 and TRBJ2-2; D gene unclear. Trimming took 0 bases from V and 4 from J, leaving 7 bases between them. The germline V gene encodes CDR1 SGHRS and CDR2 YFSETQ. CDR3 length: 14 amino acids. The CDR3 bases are TGCGCCAGCAGCTTGGCCGTCAGCACCGGGGAGCTGTTTTTT. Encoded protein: CASSLAVSTGELFF.

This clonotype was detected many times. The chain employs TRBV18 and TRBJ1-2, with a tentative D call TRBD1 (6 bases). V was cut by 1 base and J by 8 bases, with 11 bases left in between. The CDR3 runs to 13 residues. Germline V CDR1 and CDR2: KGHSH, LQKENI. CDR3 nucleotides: TGTGCCAGCTCACCACGACAGGAGGACGGCTACACCTTC. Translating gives CASSPRQEDGYTF. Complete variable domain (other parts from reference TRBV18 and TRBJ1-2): NAGVMQNPRHLVRRRGQEARLRCSPMKGHSHVYWYRQLPEEGLKFMVYLQKENIIDESGMPKERFSAEFPKEGPSILRIQQVVRGDSAAYFCASSPRQEDGYTFGSGTRLTVV.

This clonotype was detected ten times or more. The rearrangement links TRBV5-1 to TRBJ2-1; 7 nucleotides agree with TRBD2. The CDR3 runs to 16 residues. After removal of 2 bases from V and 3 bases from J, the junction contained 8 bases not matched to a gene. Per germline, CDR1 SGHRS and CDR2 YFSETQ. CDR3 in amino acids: CASSLGGSRGYNEQFF. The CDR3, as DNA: TGCGCCAGCAGCTTAGGCGGGAGCCGGGGCTACAATGAGCAGTTCTTC.

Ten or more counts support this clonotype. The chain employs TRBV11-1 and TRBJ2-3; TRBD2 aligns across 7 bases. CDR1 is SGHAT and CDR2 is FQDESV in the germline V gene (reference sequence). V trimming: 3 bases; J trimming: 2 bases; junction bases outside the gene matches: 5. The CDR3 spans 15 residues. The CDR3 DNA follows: TGTGCCAGCAGCTTCACGGGAGGATACACAGATACGCAGTATTTT. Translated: CASSFTGGYTDTQYF.